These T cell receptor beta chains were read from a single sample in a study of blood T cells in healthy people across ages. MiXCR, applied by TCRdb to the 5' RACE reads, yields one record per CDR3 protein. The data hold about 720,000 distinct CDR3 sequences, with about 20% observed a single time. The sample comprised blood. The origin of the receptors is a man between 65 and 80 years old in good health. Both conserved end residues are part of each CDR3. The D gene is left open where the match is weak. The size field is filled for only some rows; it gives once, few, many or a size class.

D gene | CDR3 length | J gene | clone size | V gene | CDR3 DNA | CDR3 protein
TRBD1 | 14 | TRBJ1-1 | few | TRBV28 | TGTGCCAGCAGACTAGGACAGGTGAACACTGAAGCTTTCTTT | CASRLGQVNTEAFF
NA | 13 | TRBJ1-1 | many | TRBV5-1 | TGCGCCAGCAGCTTGGTGGTTGCCACTGAAGCTTTCTTT | CASSLVVATEAFF
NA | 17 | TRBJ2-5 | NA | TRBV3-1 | TGTGCCAGCAGCGGGGAATACACGACTAGACTTAGGGGAGAGCAGTACTTC | CASSGEYTTRLRGEQYF
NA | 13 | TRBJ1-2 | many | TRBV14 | TGTGCCAGCAGCCAGGGACGGAACTATGGCTACACCTTC | CASSQGRNYGYTF
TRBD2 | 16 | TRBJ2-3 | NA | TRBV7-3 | TGTGCCAGCAGCTTAAAGGGTAGCGGGGGCCACGATACGCAGTATTTT | CASSLKGSGGHDTQYF
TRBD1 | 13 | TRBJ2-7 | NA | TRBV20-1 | TGCAGTGCCCGAAGGACAGGGAGCTTTGAGCAGTACTTC | CSARRTGSFEQYF
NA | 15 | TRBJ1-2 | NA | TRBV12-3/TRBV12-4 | TGTGCCAGCAGTTACAGGCCAGGGGAAAACTATGGCTACACCTTC | CASSYRPGENYGYTF
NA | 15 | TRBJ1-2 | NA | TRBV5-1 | TGCGCCAGCAGCCGATCAGAGACAACTAACTATGGCTACACCTTC | CASSRSETTNYGYTF
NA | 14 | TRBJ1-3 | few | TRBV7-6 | TGTGCCAGCAGCTTGACCGGGACGGCAAACACCATATATTTT | CASSLTGTANTIYF
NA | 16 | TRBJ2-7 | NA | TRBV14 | TGTGCCAGCAGCCAAGGCTTGCGATCAGGGCTAAACGAGCAGTACTTC | CASSQGLRSGLNEQYF
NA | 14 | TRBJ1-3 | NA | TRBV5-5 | TGTGCCAGCAGCTTGGCGGGGTTAGCGAACACCATATATTTT | CASSLAGLANTIYF
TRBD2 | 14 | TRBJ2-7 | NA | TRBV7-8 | TGTGCCAGCACCGAAGCGGGAGAAGCGTACGAGCAGTACTTC | CASTEAGEAYEQYF
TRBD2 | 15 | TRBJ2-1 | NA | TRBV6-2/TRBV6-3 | TGTGCCACCAAAAGGACTAGCGGGGTTTACAATGAGCAGTTCTTC | CATKRTSGVYNEQFF
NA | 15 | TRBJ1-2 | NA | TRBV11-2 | TGTGCCAGCAGACCGATAACCGGGTCTCGCTATGGCTACACCTTC | CASRPITGSRYGYTF
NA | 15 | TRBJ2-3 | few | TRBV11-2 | TGTGCCAGCAGCCGGGACTCAGGTGTCACAGATACGCAGTATTTT | CASSRDSGVTDTQYF
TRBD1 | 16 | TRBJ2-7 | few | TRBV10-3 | TGTGCCATCAGTGAGTCAGGTAGCAGGGGGCGATACGAGCAGTACTTC | CAISESGSRGRYEQYF
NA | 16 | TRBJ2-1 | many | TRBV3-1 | TGTGCCAGCAGCCAAGATCCCAGCGGTCCTTACAATGAGCAGTTCTTC | CASSQDPSGPYNEQFF
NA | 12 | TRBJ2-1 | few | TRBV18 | TGTGCCAGCTCACCCTATTCACAGGAGCAGTTCTTC | CASSPYSQEQFF
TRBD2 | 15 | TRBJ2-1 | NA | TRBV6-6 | TGTGCCAGCAGTTCAGGGACTAAAGGCACGAATGAGCAGTTCTTC | CASSSGTKGTNEQFF
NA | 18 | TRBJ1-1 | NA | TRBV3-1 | TGTGCCAGCAGCCCCCCTGGACAGTTTTACGGATCCGGGACTGAAGCTTTCTTT | CASSPPGQFYGSGTEAFF
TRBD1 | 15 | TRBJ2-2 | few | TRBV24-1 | TGTGCCACCAGTGTGGACAGGGTGGAAACCGGGGAGCTGTTTTTT | CATSVDRVETGELFF
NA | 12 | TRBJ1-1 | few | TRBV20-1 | TGCAGTGCGGCCCGCCGGACGGCTGAAGCTTTCTTT | CSAARRTAEAFF
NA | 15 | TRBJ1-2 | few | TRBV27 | TGTGCCAGCAGTTTGACCCCTCGGAAGGGATTTGGCTACACCTTC | CASSLTPRKGFGYTF
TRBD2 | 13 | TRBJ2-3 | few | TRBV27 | TGTGCCAGCAGTAGCGGGAGGGGAGGTACGCAGTATTTT | CASSSGRGGTQYF
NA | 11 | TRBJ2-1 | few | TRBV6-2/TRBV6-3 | TGTGCCAGCAGAAGGGATGGTGAGCAGTTCTTC | CASRRDGEQFF
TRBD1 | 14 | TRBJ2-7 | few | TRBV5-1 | TGCGCCAGCAGCTTGACAGGGGGGTCCCACGAGCAGTACTTC | CASSLTGGSHEQYF
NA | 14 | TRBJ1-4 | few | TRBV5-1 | TGCGCCAGCAGAGGAGGACAATTGGAAGAAAAACTGTTTTTT | CASRGGQLEEKLFF
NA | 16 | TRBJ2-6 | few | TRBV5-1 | TGCGCCAGCAGCTTGGCCTATGCCTCTGGGGCCAACGTCCTGACTTTC | CASSLAYASGANVLTF
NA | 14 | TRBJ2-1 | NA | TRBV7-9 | TGTGCCAGCAGCCCTCGAGTGGCCTACAATGAGCAGTTCTTC | CASSPRVAYNEQFF
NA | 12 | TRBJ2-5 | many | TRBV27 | TGTGCCAGCAGTTCCCACCAAGAGACCCAGTACTTC | CASSSHQETQYF
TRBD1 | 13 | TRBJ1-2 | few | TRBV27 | TGTGCCAGCCGTGGGACAGGTGAATATGGCTACACCTTC | CASRGTGEYGYTF
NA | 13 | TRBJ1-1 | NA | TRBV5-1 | TGTGCCAGCAGCTTGTTGGGGGTCGCTGAAGCTTTCTTT | CASSLLGVAEAFF
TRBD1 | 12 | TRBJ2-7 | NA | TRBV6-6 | TGTGCCAGCAGGACGACAGGGAGCGAGCAGTACTTC | CASRTTGSEQYF
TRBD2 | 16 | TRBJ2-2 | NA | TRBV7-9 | TGTGCCAGCAGCTTAGGGTCTAGCGGACCCCTTGTGGAGCTGTTTTTT | CASSLGSSGPLVELFF
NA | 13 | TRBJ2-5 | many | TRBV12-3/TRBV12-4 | TGTGCCAGCAGGCGGAGCGGAAAGGGGACCCAGTACTTC | CASRRSGKGTQYF
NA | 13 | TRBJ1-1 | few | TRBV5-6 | TGTGCCAGCAGCTCGCCTTCGAACACTGAAGCTTTCTTT | CASSSPSNTEAFF
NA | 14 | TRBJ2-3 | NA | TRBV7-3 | TGTGCCAGCAGCGGATCGAGTAATACAGATACGCAGTATTTT | CASSGSSNTDTQYF
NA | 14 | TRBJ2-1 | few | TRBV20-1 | TGCAGTGCCAGCTATTTCTCCTCCTACAATGAGCAGTTCTTC | CSASYFSSYNEQFF
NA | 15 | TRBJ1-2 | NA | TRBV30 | TGTGCCTGGAGTGTATTACAGGCGATTAACTATGGCTACACCTTC | CAWSVLQAINYGYTF
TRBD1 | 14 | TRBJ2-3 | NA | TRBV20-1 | TGCAGGCCGGGGGGACAGGGGATCACAGATACGCAGTATTTT | CRPGGQGITDTQYF
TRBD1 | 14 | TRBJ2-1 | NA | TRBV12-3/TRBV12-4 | TGTGCCAGCATCCGGACAGGGGGCTTCAATGAGCAGTTCTTC | CASIRTGGFNEQFF
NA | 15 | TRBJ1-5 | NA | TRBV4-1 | TGCGCCAGCAGCCAAGATGAGGGGGGCTCTCAGCCCCAGCATTTT | CASSQDEGGSQPQHF
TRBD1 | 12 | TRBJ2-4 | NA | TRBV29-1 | TGCAGCGTCCCAGGGGGCCAAAACATTCAGTACTTC | CSVPGGQNIQYF
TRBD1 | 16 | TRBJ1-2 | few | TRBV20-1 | TGCAGTGCGAGTGAGGGGGCGTCCGGGGGTCGCTATGGCTACACCTTC | CSASEGASGGRYGYTF
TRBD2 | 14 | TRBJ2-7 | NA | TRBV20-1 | TGCAGTGCTAAGTTTCTAGCGGGAGCCTACGAGCAGTACTTC | CSAKFLAGAYEQYF
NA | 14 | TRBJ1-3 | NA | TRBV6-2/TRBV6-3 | TGTGCCAGCACTGAGGACTACTCTGGAAACACCATATATTTT | CASTEDYSGNTIYF